This paragraph covers one T cell receptor beta chain sequence. The antigen is not known. These data originate in a study of cytomegalovirus exposure and HLA in healthy donors. Across the study: The approximately 100 million unique TCR beta sequences, from 150 million to 200 million T cells, were found by an earlier analysis. Broader study findings: In a later analysis, TCR beta V- and J-gene trimming showed a link to a missense DCLRE1C variant. The only immune exposure information that was available was CMV serostatus. The presence/absence work took it that sequencing depth was about the same across donors.

It was with 60 Vbeta and 13 Jbeta primers that the PCR ran. The repertoire was sequenced with immunoSEQ multiplex PCR; TCRdb's copy has only in-frame clones and lacks some. The table has 30,000 to 40,000 clones, roughly four fifths seen once. This CDR3 region has 11 residues. V dropped 8 bases and J dropped 9 bases, with 13 bases sitting between them. CDR1 is MNHEY, CDR2 SVGAGI, per germline. Sample: PBMCs. The clonotype comes from a woman in her thirties in good health and CMV-seropositive. The chain has TRBV6-5 and TRBJ1-2, with D unresolved. CDR3 nucleotide sequence: TGTGCCAGCGGGAGATATGGCAGCTACACCTTC. This sequence encodes CASGRYGSYTF.